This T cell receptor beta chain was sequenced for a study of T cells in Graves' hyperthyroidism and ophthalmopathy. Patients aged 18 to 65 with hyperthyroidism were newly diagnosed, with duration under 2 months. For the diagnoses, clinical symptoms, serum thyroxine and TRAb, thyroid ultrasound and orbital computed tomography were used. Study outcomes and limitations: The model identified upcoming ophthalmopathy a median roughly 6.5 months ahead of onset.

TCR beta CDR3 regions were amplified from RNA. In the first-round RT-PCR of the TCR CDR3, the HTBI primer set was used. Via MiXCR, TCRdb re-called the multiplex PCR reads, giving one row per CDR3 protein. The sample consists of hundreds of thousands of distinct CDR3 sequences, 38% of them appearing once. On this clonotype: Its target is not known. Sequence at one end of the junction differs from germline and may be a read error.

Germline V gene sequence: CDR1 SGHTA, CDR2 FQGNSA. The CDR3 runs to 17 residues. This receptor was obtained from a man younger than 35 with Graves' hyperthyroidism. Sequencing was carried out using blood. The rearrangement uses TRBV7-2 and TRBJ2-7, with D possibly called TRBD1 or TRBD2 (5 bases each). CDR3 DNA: TGCGCCAGCAGCCAAGATCGTCGGGACCCGAGCTCCTACGAGCAGTACTTC. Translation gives CASSQDRRDPSSYEQYF. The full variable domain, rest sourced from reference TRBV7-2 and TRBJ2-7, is GAGVSQSPSNKVTEKGKDVELRCDPISGHTALYWYRQSLGQGLEFLIYFQGNSAPDKSGLPSDRFSAERTGGSVSTLTIQRTQQEDSAVYLCASSQDRRDPSSYEQYFGPGTRLTVT.